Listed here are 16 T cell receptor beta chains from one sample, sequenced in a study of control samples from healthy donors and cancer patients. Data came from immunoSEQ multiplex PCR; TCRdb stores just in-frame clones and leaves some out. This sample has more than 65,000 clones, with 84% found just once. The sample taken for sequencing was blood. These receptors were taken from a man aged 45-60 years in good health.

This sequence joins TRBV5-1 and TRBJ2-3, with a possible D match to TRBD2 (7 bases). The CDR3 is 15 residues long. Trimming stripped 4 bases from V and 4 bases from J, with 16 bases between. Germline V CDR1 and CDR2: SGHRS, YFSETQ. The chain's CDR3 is CASSPPGEGADTQYF. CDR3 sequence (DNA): TGCGCCAGCAGCCCCCCCGGGGAGGGGGCAGATACGCAGTATTTT.

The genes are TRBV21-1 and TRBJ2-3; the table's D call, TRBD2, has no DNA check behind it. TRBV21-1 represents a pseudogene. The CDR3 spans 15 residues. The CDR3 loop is CASSKSSGQEDTQYF. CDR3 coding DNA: TGTGCCAGCAGCAAATCTAGCGGTCAGGAAGATACGCAGTATTTT.

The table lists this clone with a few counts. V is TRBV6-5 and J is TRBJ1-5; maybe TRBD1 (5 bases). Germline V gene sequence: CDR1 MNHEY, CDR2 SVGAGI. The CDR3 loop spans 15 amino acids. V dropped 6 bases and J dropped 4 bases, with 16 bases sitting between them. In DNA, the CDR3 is TGTGCCAGCAGCTCCATTCAGGGAGCGAATCAGCCCCAGCATTTT. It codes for CASSSIQGANQPQHF.

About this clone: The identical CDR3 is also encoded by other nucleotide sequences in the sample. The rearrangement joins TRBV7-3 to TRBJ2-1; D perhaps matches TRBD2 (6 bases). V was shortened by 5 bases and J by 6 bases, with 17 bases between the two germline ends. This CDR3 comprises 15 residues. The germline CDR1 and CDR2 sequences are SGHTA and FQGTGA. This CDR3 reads CASSVRLAPPNEQFF. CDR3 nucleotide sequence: TGTGCCAGCAGCGTCCGGCTAGCGCCGCCCAATGAGCAGTTCTTC.

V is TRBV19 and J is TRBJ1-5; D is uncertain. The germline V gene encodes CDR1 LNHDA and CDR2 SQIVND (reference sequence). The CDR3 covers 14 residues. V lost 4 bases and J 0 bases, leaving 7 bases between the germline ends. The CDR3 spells CASSRQNSNQPQHF. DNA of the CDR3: TGTGCCAGTAGTAGGCAGAATAGCAATCAGCCCCAGCATTTT. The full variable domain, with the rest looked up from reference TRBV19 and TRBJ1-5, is DGGITQSPKYLFRKEGQNVTLSCEQNLNHDAMYWYRQDPGQGLRLIYYSQIVNDFQKGDIAEGYSVSREKKESFPLTVTSAQKNPTAFYLCASSRQNSNQPQHFGDGTRLSIL.

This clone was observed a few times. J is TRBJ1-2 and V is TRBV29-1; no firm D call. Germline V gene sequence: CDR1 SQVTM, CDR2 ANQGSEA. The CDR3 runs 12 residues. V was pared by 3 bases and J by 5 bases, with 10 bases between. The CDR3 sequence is CSVERVAYGYTF. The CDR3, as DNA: TGCAGCGTTGAGAGGGTCGCTTATGGCTACACCTTC.

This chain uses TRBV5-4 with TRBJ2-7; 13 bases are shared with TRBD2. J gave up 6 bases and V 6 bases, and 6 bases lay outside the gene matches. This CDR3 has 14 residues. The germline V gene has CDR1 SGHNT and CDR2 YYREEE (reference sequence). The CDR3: CASTPGTSGTEQYF. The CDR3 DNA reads TGTGCCAGCACACCCGGGACTAGCGGGACCGAGCAGTACTTC.

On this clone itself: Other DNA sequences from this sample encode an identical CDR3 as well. The chain's CDR3 is CASSPRGDTQYF. The CDR3 bases are TGTGCCAGCTCACCAAGGGGAGATACGCAGTATTTT. The chain carries TRBV18 and TRBJ2-3, with D perhaps matching TRBD1 (5 bases). The CDR3 spans 12 residues. Between the trimmed V and J ends, which lost 2 bases and 5 bases, there was a span of 5 bases. The germline V gene has CDR1 KGHSH and CDR2 LQKENI. Drawing the rest from reference TRBV18 and TRBJ2-3, the complete variable domain is NAGVMQNPRHLVRRRGQEARLRCSPMKGHSHVYWYRQLPEEGLKFMVYLQKENIIDESGMPKERFSAEFPKEGPSILRIQQVVRGDSAAYFCASSPRGDTQYFGPGTRLTVL.

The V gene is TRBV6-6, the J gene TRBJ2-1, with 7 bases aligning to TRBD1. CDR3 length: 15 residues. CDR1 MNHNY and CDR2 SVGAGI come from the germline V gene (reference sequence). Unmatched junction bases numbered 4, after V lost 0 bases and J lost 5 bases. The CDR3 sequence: CASSYSDRVNNEQFF. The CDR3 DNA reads TGTGCCAGCAGTTACTCTGACAGGGTGAACAATGAGCAGTTCTTC.

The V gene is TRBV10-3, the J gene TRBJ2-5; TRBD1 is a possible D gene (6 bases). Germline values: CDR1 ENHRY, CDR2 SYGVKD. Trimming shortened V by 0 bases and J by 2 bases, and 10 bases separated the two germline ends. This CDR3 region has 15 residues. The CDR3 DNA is TGTGCCATCAGTGAGTCCGGACAGAATCAAGAGACCCAGTACTTC. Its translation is CAISESGQNQETQYF.

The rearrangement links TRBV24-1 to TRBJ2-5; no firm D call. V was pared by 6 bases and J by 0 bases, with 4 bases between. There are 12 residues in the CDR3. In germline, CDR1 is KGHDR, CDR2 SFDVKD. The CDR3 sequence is CATSNYQETQYF. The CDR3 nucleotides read TGTGCCACCAGTAACTACCAAGAGACCCAGTACTTC.

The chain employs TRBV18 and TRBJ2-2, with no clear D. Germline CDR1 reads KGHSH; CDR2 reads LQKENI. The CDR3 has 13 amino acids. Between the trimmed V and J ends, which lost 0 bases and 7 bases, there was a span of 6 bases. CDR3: CASSPPRIGELFF. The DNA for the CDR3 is TGTGCCAGCTCACCACCCCGGATCGGGGAGCTGTTTTTT.

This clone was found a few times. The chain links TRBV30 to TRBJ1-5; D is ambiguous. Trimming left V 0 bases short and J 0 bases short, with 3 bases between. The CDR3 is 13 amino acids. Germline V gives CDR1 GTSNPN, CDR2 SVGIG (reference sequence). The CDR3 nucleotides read TGTGCCTGGAGTGTTCATAGCAATCAGCCCCAGCATTTT. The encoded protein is CAWSVHSNQPQHF. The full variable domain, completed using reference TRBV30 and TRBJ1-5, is SQTIHQWPATLVQPVGSPLSLECTVEGTSNPNLYWYRQAAGRGLQLLFYSVGIGQISSEVPQNLSASRPQDRQFILSSKKLLLSDSGFYLCAWSVHSNQPQHFGDGTRLSIL.

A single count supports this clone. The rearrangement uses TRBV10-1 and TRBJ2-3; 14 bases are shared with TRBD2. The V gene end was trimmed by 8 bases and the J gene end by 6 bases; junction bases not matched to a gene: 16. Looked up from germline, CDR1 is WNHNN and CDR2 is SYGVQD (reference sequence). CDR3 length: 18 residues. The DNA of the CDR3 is TGCGCCAGCGTGACTAGCGGGAGGGCTGGTTTCAGAGAGGATACGCAGTATTTT. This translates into CASVTSGRAGFREDTQYF.

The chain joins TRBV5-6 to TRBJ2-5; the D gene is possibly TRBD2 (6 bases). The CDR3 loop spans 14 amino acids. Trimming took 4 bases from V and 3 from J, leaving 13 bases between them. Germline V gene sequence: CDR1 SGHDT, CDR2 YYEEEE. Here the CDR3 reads CASSRGLGEETQYF. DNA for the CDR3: TGTGCCAGCAGCCGGGGACTTGGTGAAGAGACCCAGTACTTC.

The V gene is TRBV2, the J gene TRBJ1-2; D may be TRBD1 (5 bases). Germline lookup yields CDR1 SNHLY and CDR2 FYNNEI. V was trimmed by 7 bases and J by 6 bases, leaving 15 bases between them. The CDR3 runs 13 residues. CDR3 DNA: TGTGCCAGCAACCCAGGAAGGGGCGATGGCTACACCTTC. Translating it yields CASNPGRGDGYTF.